These T cell receptor beta chains were read from a single sample in a study of a mutant IDH1 vaccine in newly diagnosed glioma. These receptors have no identified antigens. TCRdb keeps only in-frame clones here, not all; method: immunoSEQ multiplex PCR. The sample carries roughly 120,000 clones, roughly 90% recorded once. The sample consisted of PBMCs, taken from a glioma patient whose treatment included an IDH1 peptide vaccine. All receptors derive from a woman aged 50 to 60 with glioma. Both conserved end residues are part of each CDR3. Fields, in order: clone size, V gene, D gene, J gene, CDR3 protein, CDR3 DNA. The D gene is left open where the match is weak. Clone size is shown for a subset of rows, as once, few, many or a class of expanded clone.

>NA|TRBV7-9|NA|TRBJ2-7
CASSLSGSYEQYF
TGTGCCAGCAGCCTATCCGGGTCCTACGAGCAGTACTTC
>NA|TRBV9|NA|TRBJ1-6
CASSFGDRSPLHF
TGTGCCAGCAGCTTTGGAGACAGGTCACCCCTCCACTTT
>NA|TRBV28|TRBD1|TRBJ1-2
CASTDRGEEYGYTF
TGTGCCAGCACCGACAGGGGCGAGGAATATGGCTACACCTTC
>NA|TRBV19|TRBD2|TRBJ2-1
CASTLAGGYNEQFF
TGTGCCAGTACCTTAGCGGGAGGTTACAATGAGCAGTTCTTC
>NA|TRBV27|NA|TRBJ2-7
CASSLLGQNEQYF
TGTGCCAGCAGTTTATTAGGTCAAAACGAGCAGTACTTC
>NA|TRBV4-1|TRBD1|TRBJ1-5
CASSREDRGPNQPQHF
TGCGCCAGCAGCCGAGAGGACAGGGGGCCAAATCAGCCCCAGCATTTT
>NA|TRBV5-4|TRBD1|TRBJ2-1
CASSHPGTGGEDEQFF
TGTGCCAGCAGCCATCCCGGGACAGGGGGCGAGGATGAGCAGTTCTTC
>NA|TRBV19|NA|TRBJ2-7
CASSIAVFFSYEQYF
TGTGCCAGTAGTATAGCGGTTTTTTTCTCCTACGAGCAGTACTTC
>NA|TRBV28|TRBD1|TRBJ2-3
CASSSTGVGTDTQYF
TGTGCCAGCAGTTCTACAGGGGTCGGCACAGATACGCAGTATTTT
>NA|TRBV10-3|TRBD2|TRBJ2-3
CAISLTSGITDTQYF
TGTGCCATCAGTTTGACTAGCGGGATCACAGATACGCAGTATTTT
>NA|TRBV28|NA|TRBJ2-7
CASSRTDLPYEQYF
TGTGCCAGCAGTCGGACAGACCTCCCCTACGAGCAGTACTTC
>once|TRBV29-1|NA|TRBJ1-1
CSGRQGGTEAFF
TGCAGCGGGAGGCAGGGTGGCACTGAAGCTTTCTTT
>NA|TRBV18|TRBD1|TRBJ1-2
CASSRDRSYGYTF
TGTGCCAGCTCACGGGACAGGTCCTATGGCTACACCTTC
>NA|TRBV4-2|NA|TRBJ1-2
CASSQDQRSGYTF
TGTGCCAGCAGCCAAGATCAAAGATCTGGCTACACCTTC
>NA|TRBV2|TRBD1|TRBJ2-5
CASSGQGTQETQYF
TGTGCCAGCAGTGGACAGGGGACCCAAGAGACCCAGTACTTC
>NA|TRBV29-1|NA|TRBJ2-3
CSVTWGAEDTQYF
TGCAGCGTCACCTGGGGGGCCGAAGATACGCAGTATTTT
>NA|TRBV29-1|NA|TRBJ2-7
CSVGSTPYEQYF
TGCAGCGTTGGCTCCACCCCCTACGAGCAGTACTTC
>NA|TRBV6-5|NA|TRBJ1-5
CASSVGGSNQPQHF
TGTGCCAGCAGTGTAGGGGGTAGCAATCAGCCCCAGCATTTT
>NA|TRBV29-1|NA|TRBJ2-3
CSVAQGRDTQYF
TGCAGCGTAGCACAGGGTCGGGATACGCAGTATTTT
>NA|TRBV4-1|NA|TRBJ2-7
CASSQEGRRGYEQYF
TGCGCCAGCAGCCAAGAAGGCCGCAGGGGCTACGAGCAGTACTTC
>NA|TRBV18|NA|TRBJ2-3
CASSPPSVGTDTQYF
TGTGCCAGCTCACCACCTAGCGTCGGCACAGATACGCAGTATTTT
>NA|TRBV11-2|NA|TRBJ1-2
CASSFHPRDGYTF
TGTGCCAGCAGCTTTCATCCTCGGGATGGCTACACCTTC
>NA|TRBV30|TRBD2|TRBJ2-1
CAWESGISYNEQFF
TGTGCCTGGGAAAGCGGGATCTCCTACAATGAGCAGTTCTTC
>NA|TRBV29-1|TRBD2|TRBJ2-1
CSVELSSGASYNEQFF
TGCAGCGTTGAACTGTCTAGCGGGGCATCCTACAATGAGCAGTTCTTC